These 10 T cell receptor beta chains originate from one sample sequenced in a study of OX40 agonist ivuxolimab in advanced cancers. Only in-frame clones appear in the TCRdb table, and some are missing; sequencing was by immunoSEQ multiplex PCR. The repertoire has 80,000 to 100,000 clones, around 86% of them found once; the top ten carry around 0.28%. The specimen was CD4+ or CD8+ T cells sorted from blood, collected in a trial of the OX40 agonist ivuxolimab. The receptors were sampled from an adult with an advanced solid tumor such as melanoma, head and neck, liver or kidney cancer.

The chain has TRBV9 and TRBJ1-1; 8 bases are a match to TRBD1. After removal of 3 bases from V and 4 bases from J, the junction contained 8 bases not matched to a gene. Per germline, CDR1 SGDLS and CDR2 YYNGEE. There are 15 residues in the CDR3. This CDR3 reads CASSGTGMRTTEAFF. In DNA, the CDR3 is TGTGCCAGCAGCGGGACAGGGATGAGAACCACTGAAGCTTTCTTT. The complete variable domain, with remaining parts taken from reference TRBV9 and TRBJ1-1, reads DSGVTQTPKHLITATGQRVTLRCSPRSGDLSVYWYQQSLDQGLQFLIQYYNGEERAKGNILERFSAQQFPDLHSELNLSSLELGDSALYFCASSGTGMRTTEAFFGQGTRLTVV.

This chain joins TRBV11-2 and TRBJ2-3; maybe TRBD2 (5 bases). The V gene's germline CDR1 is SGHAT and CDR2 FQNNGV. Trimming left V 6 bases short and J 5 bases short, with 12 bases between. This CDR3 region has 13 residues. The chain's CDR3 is CASRRVVGDTQYF. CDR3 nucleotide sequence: TGTGCCAGCAGGAGGGTGGTCGGAGATACGCAGTATTTT.

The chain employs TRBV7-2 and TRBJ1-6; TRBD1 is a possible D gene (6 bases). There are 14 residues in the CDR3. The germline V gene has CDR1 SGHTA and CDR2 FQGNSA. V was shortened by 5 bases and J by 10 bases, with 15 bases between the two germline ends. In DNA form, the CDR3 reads TGTGCCAGCAGCCCGAGGGGGGAACCCTCACCCCTCCACTTT. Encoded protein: CASSPRGEPSPLHF.

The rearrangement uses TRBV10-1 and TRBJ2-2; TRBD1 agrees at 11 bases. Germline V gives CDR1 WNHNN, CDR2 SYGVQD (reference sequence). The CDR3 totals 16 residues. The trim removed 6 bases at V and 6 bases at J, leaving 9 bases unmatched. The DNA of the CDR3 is TGCGCCAGCAGCGGTGGACAGGGGGCCCGTGCCGGGGAGCTGTTTTTT. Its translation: CASSGGQGARAGELFF.

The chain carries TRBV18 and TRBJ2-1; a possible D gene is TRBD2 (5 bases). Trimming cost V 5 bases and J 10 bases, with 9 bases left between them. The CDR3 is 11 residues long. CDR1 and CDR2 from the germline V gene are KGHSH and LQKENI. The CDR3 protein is CASSMEAEQFF. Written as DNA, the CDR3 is TGTGCCAGCTCAATGGAGGCAGAGCAGTTCTTC.

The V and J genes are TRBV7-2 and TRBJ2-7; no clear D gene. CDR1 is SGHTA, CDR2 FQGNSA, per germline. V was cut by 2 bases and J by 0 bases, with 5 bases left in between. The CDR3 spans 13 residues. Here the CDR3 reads CASSLTSSYEQYF. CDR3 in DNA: TGTGCCAGCAGCTTAACCAGCTCCTACGAGCAGTACTTC.

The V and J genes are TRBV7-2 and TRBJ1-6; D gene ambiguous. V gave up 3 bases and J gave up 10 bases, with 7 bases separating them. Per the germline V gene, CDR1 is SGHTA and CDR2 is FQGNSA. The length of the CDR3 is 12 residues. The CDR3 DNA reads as TGTGCCAGCAGCTTGGATGACTCACCCCTCCACTTT. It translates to CASSLDDSPLHF.

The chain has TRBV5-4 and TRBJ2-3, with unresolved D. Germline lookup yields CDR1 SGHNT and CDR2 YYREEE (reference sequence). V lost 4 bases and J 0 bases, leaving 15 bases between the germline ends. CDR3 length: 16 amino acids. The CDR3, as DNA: TGTGCCAGCAGCGCAATACAGAGATATAGCACAGATACGCAGTATTTT. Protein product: CASSAIQRYSTDTQYF.

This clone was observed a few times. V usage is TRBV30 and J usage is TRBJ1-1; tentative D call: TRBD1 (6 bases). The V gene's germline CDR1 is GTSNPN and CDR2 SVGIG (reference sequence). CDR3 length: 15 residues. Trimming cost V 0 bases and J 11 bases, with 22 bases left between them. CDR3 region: CAWSVKGNLGRGAFF. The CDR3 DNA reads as TGTGCCTGGAGTGTAAAGGGGAATTTGGGTAGGGGGGCTTTCTTT.

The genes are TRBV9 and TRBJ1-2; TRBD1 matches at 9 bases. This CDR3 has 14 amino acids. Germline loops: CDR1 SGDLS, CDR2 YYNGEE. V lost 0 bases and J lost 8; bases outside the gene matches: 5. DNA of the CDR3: TGTGCCAGCAGCGTAGGGGACAGGGAACGCGGCTACACCTTC. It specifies CASSVGDRERGYTF.